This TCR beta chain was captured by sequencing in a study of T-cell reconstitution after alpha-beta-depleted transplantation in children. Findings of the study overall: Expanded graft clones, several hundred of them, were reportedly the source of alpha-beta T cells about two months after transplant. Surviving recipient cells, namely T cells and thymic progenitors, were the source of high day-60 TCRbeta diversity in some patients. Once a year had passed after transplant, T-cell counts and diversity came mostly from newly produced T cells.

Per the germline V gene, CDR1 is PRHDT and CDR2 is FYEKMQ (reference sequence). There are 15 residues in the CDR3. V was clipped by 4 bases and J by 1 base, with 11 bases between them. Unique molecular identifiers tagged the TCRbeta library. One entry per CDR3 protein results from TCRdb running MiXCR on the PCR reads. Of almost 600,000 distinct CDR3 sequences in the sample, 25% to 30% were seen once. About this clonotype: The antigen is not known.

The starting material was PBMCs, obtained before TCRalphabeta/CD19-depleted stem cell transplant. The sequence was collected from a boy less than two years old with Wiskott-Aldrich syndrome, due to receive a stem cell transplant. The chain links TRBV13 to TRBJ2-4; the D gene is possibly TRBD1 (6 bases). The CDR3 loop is CASSSQQGAKNIQYF. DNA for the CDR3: TGTGCCAGCAGCTCCCAGCAGGGGGCCAAAAACATTCAGTACTTC. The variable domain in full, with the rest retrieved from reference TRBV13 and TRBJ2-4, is AAGVIQSPRHLIKEKRETATLKCYPIPRHDTVYWYQQGPGQDPQFLISFYEKMQSDKGSIPDRFSAQQFSDYHSELNMSSLELGDSALYFCASSSQQGAKNIQYFGAGTRLSVL.